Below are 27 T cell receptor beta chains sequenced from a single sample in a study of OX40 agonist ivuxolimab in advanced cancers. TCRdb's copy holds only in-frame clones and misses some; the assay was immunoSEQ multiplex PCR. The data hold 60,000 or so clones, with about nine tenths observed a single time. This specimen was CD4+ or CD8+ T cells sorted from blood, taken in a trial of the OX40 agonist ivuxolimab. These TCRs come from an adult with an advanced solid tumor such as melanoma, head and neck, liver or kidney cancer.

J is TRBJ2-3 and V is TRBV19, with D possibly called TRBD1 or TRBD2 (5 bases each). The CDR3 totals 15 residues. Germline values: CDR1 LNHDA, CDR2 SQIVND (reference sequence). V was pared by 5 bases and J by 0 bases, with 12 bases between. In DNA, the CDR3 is TGTGCCAGTAGTGTCGGGACGGTAAGCACAGATACGCAGTATTTT. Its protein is CASSVGTVSTDTQYF.

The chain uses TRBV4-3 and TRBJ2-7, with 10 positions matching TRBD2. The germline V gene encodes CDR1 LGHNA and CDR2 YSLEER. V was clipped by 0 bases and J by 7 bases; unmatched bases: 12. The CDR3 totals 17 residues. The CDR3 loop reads CASSQDLAAGGLREQYF. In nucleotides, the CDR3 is TGCGCCAGCAGCCAAGATTTGGCAGCGGGAGGGCTGAGGGAGCAGTACTTC.

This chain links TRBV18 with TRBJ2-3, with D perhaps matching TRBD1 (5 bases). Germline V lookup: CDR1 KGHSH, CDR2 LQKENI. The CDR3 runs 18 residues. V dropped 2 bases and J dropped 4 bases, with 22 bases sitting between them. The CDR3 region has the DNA TGTGCCAGCTCACCATTCCAGGGATGGTCCCCGTTGGCAGATACGCAGTATTTT. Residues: CASSPFQGWSPLADTQYF.

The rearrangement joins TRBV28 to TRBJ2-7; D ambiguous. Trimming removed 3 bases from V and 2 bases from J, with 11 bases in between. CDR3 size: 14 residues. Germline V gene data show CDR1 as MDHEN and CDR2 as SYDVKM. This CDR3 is CASSFLAEPYEQYF. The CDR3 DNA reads TGTGCCAGCAGTTTCTTAGCAGAGCCCTACGAGCAGTACTTC.

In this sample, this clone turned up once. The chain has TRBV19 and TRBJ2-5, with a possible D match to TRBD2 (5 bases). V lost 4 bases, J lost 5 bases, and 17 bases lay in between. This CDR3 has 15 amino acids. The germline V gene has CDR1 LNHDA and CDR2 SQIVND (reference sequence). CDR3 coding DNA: TGTGCCAGTAGTAAGCGGTTTGTAGGTCAGGAGACCCAGTACTTC. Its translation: CASSKRFVGQETQYF.

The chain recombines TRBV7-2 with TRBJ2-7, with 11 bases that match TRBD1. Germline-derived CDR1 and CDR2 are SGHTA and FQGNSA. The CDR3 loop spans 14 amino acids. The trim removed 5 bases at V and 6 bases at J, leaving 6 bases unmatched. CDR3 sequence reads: CASSAGQGGLEQYF. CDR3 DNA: TGTGCCAGCAGCGCGGGACAGGGGGGACTCGAGCAGTACTTC. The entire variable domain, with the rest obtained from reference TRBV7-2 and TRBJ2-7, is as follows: GAGVSQSPSNKVTEKGKDVELRCDPISGHTALYWYRQSLGQGLEFLIYFQGNSAPDKSGLPSDRFSAERTGGSVSTLTIQRTQQEDSAVYLCASSAGQGGLEQYFGPGTRLTVT.

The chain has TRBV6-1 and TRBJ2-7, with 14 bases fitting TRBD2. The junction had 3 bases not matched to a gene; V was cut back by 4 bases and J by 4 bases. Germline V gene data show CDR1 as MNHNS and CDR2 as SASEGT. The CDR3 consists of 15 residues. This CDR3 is CASSAGLAGGYEQYF. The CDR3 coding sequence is TGTGCCAGCAGTGCCGGACTAGCGGGAGGATACGAGCAGTACTTC.

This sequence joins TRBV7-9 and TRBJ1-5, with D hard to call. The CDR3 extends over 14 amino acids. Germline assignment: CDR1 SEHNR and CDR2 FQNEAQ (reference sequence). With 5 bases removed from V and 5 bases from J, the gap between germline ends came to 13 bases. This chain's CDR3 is CASSADRGYQPQHF. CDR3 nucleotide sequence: TGTGCCAGCAGCGCCGACCGGGGATATCAGCCCCAGCATTTT.

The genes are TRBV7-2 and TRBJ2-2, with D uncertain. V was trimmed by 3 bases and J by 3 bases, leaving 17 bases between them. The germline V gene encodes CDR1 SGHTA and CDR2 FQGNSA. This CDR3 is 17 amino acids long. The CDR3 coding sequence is TGTGCCAGCAGCTTGGCAGGCATAGGAGTCGACACCGGGGAGCTGTTTTTT. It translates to CASSLAGIGVDTGELFF.

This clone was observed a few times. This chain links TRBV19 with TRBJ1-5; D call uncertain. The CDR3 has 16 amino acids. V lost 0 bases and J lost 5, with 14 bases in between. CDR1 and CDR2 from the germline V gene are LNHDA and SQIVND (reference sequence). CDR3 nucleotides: TGTGCCAGTAGTATAGATCTGGGGAGGGTCCATCAGCCCCAGCATTTT. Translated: CASSIDLGRVHQPQHF. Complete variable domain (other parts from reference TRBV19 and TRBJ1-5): DGGITQSPKYLFRKEGQNVTLSCEQNLNHDAMYWYRQDPGQGLRLIYYSQIVNDFQKGDIAEGYSVSREKKESFPLTVTSAQKNPTAFYLCASSIDLGRVHQPQHFGDGTRLSIL.

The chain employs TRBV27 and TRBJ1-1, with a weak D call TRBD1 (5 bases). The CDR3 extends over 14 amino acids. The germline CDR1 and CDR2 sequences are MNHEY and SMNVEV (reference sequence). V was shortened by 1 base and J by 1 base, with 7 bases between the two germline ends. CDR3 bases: TGTGCCAGCAGTTTATTTGGACAGAACACTGAAGCTTTCTTT. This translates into CASSLFGQNTEAFF.

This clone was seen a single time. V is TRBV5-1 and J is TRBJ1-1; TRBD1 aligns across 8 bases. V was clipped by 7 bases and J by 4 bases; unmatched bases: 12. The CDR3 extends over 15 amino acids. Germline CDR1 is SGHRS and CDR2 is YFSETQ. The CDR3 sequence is CASGPGQGAVTEAFF. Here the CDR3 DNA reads TGCGCCAGCGGGCCCGGGCAGGGGGCGGTCACTGAAGCTTTCTTT.

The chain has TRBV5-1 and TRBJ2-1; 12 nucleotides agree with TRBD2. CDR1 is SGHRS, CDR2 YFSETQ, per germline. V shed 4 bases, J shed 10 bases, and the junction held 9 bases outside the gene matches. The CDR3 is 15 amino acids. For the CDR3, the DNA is TGCGCCAGCAGCACGACTAGCGGGAGCTTCGAGGAGCAGTTCTTC. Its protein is CASSTTSGSFEEQFF.

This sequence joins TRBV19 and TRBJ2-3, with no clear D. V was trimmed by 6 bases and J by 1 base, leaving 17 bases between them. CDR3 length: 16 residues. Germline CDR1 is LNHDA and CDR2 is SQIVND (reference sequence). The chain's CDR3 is CASRPQSALGTDTQYF. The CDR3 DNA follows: TGTGCCAGTAGGCCCCAATCCGCCCTAGGCACAGATACGCAGTATTTT.

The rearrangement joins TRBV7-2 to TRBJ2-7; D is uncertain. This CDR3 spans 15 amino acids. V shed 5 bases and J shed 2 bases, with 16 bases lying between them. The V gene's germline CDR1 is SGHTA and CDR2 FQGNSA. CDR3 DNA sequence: TGTGCCAGCAGCCCCGTTCTGGCGGTTACCTACGAGCAGTACTTC. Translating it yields CASSPVLAVTYEQYF.

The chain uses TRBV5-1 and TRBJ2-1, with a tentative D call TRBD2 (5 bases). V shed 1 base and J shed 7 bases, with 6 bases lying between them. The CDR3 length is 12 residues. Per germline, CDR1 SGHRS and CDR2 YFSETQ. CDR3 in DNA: TGCGCCAGCAGCTTGAGCGGTAATGAGCAGTTCTTC. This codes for CASSLSGNEQFF. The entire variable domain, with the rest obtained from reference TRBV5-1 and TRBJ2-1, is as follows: KAGVTQTPRYLIKTRGQQVTLSCSPISGHRSVSWYQQTPGQGLQFLFEYFSETQRNKGNFPGRFSGRQFSNSRSEMNVSTLELGDSALYLCASSLSGNEQFFGPGTRLTVL.

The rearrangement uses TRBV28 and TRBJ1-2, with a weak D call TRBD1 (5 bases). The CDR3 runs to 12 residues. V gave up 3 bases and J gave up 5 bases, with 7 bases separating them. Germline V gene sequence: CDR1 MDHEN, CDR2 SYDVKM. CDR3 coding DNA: TGTGCCAGCAGTTTGCCAGGGTATGGCTACACCTTC. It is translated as CASSLPGYGYTF.

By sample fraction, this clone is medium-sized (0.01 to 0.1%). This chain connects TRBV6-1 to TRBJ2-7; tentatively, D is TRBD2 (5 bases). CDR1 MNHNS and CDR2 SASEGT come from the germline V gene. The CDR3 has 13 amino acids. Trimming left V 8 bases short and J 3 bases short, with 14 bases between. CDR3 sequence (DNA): TGTGCCAGCCAGAGGACTGGTCTCTACGAGCAGTACTTC. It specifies CASQRTGLYEQYF.

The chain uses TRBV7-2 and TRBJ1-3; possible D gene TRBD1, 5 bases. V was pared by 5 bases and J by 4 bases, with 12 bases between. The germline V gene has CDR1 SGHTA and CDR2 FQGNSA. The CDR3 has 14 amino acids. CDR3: CASSPSGSGNTIYF. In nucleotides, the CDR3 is TGTGCCAGCAGCCCCTCAGGGAGCGGAAACACCATATATTTT.

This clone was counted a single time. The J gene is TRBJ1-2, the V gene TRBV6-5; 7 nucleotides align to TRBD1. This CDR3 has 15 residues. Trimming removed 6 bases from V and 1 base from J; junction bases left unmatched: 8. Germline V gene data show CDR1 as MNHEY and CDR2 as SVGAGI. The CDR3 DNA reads TGTGCCAGCAGCCAGGGGGAGTATCTTAACTATGGCTACACCTTC. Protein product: CASSQGEYLNYGYTF.

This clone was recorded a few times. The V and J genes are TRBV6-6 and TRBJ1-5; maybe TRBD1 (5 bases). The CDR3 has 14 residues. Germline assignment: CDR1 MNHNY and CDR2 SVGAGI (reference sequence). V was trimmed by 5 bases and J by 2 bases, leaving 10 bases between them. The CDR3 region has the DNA TGTGCCAGCAGTCCGGGACTCGGCAATCAGCCCCAGCATTTT. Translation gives CASSPGLGNQPQHF.

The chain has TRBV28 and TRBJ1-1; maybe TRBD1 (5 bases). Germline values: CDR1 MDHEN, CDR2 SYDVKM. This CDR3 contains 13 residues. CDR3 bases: TGTGCAATCCAGGGCAGAACAAACACTGAAGCTTTCTTT. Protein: CAIQGRTNTEAFF.

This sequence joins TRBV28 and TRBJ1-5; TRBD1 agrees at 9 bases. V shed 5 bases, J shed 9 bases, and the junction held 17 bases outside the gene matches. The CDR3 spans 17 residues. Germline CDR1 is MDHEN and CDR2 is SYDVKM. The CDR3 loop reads CASSLPGQGIKVRPQHF. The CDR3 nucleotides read TGTGCCAGCAGTCTACCGGGACAGGGTATTAAGGTCAGGCCCCAGCATTTT.

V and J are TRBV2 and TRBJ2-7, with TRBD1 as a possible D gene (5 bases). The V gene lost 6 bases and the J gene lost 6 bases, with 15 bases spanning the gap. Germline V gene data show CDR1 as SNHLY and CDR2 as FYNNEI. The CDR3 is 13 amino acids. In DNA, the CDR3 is TGTGCCAGCAGGGTCGTGCTTCAGGGCGAGCAGTACTTC. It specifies CASRVVLQGEQYF.

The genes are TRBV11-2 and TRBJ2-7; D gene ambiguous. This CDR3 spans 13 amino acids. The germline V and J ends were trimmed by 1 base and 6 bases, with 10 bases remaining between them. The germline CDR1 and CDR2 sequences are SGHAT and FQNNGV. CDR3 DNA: TGTGCCAGCAGCTTAGGGGGTCCAGTCGAGCAGTACTTC. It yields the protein CASSLGGPVEQYF.

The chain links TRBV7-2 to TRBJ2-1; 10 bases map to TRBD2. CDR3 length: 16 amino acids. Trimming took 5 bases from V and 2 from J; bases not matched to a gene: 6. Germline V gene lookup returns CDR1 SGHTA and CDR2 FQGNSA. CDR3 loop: CASSAHSGRTYNEQFF. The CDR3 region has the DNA TGTGCCAGCAGCGCACATAGCGGGAGGACCTACAATGAGCAGTTCTTC.

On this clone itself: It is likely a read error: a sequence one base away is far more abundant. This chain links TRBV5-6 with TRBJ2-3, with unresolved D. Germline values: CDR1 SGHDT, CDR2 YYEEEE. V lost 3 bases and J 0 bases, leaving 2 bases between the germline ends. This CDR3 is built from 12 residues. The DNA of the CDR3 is TGTGCCAGCAGCTCCAGCACAGATACGCAGTATTTT. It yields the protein CASSSSTDTQYF.